This TCR beta chain is drawn from a study of T cell responses to AZD1222 COVID-19 vaccine. Only in-frame clones appear in the TCRdb table, and some are missing; sequencing was by immunoSEQ multiplex PCR. The table records more than 40,000 clones, roughly 91% of them present only once. Study-level points and caveats: Sampling captured repertoires only after the peak T cell response. Of spike-specific TCRs, nearly half reportedly target regions left unmutated in variants. Spike-spanning, vaccine-associated CD4 TCRs were dominant at 160-218 and 743-854.

About this clone itself: What it recognizes is unknown.

Germline lookup yields CDR1 MGHRA and CDR2 YSYEKL. The CDR3 spans 14 residues. The V gene lost 5 bases and the J gene lost 1 base, with 11 bases spanning the gap. The genes are TRBV4-1 and TRBJ2-5, with D hard to call. The TCR comes from an adult who received the AZD1222 COVID-19 vaccine. Sample: peripheral blood, taken 28 days after the second AZD1222 dose. CDR3 protein: CASSSSLLQETQYF. CDR3 sequence (DNA): TGCGCCAGCAGCTCTTCGCTTCTCCAAGAGACCCAGTACTTC.